This TCR beta chain was profiled in a study of cytomegalovirus exposure and HLA in healthy donors. General study points: Later genetic work tied a missense DCLRE1C variant to beta-chain V and J trimming.

The CDR3 is 14 amino acids. The V gene's germline CDR1 is SGHTS and CDR2 YDEGEE. The ends lost 0 bases at V and 7 bases at J; junction bases unmatched: 2. The PCR made use of 60 Vbeta and 13 Jbeta primers. Profiling relied on immunoSEQ multiplex PCR, and the TCRdb table lists in-frame clones only, not all of them. This table holds just over 80,000 clones. A note on this clone: What it recognizes is unknown.

This chain joins TRBV5-8 and TRBJ1-5; 9 bases agree with TRBD1. The sequenced sample consisted of PBMCs. The TCR was taken from a woman in her thirties in good health and CMV-seronegative. Here the CDR3 DNA reads TGTGCCAGCAGCTTGGACAGGGGGCTCCAGCCCCAGCATTTT. This codes for CASSLDRGLQPQHF.